Listed here are 19 T cell receptor beta chains from one sample, sequenced in a study of blood T cell repertoires in COVID-19. Profiled with immunoSEQ multiplex PCR; TCRdb holds only in-frame clones, not every one. This sample has some 45,000 clones; under 85% occur once, and the top ten carry roughly 8.8%. Material for sequencing was peripheral blood. These receptors were obtained from a man aged 55 to 69 with acute or convalescent COVID-19.

This chain connects TRBV18 to TRBJ1-6, with 11 bases fitting TRBD1. J was trimmed by 10 bases and V by 4 bases; bases with no gene match: 6. The CDR3 extends over 15 amino acids. Germline loops: CDR1 KGHSH, CDR2 LQKENI. In nucleotides, the CDR3 is TGTGCCAGCTCACTGAAAGGGACAGGGGGATCACCCCTCCACTTT. It codes for CASSLKGTGGSPLHF. Full variable domain (missing parts from reference TRBV18 and TRBJ1-6): NAGVMQNPRHLVRRRGQEARLRCSPMKGHSHVYWYRQLPEEGLKFMVYLQKENIIDESGMPKERFSAEFPKEGPSILRIQQVVRGDSAAYFCASSLKGTGGSPLHFGNGTRLTVT.

This chain links TRBV28 with TRBJ1-1; no firm D call. The germline CDR1 and CDR2 sequences are MDHEN and SYDVKM. V was pared by 4 bases and J by 1 base, with 7 bases between. This CDR3 region has 13 residues. The DNA for the CDR3 is TGTGCCAGCAGTTCCTCAGGGAACACTGAAGCTTTCTTT. It codes for CASSSSGNTEAFF.

The chain has TRBV7-3 and TRBJ1-1, with unresolved D. CDR3 size: 14 residues. Germline V gives CDR1 SGHTA, CDR2 FQGTGA. V was trimmed by 5 bases and J by 6 bases, leaving 16 bases between them. The CDR3 is CASSPTSEGAEAFF. The DNA of the CDR3 is TGTGCCAGCAGCCCTACGAGTGAGGGTGCTGAAGCTTTCTTT.

This chain uses TRBV30 with TRBJ2-7; 16 bases are a match to TRBD2. The CDR3 extends over 15 amino acids. Germline CDR1 GTSNPN, CDR2 SVGIG (reference sequence). The V segment lost 4 bases and the J segment 5 bases; nucleotides outside the gene matches: 5. The CDR3 loop is CAWKPGLAGGDEQYF. CDR3 DNA sequence: TGTGCCTGGAAACCGGGACTAGCGGGGGGGGACGAGCAGTACTTC.

This chain uses TRBV3-1 (or the pseudogene TRBV3-2) with TRBJ1-2; 11 positions match TRBD1. With V trimmed by 2 bases and J by 7 bases, 9 bases remained unmatched. CDR1 and CDR2 from the germline V gene are LGHDT and YNNKEL (reference sequence). The CDR3 has 16 residues. CDR3 coding DNA: TGTGCCAGCAGCCAAAACTCGCCGGGACAGGGGGTTGGCTACACCTTC. Translation gives CASSQNSPGQGVGYTF.

The chain combines TRBV5-1 with TRBJ1-6, with 7 bases aligning to TRBD1. The CDR3 is made up of 17 amino acids. Trimming took 0 bases from V and 0 from J; bases not matched to a gene: 3. Per the germline V gene, CDR1 is SGHRS and CDR2 is YFSETQ. CDR3 in amino acids: CASSLGQGDSYNSPLHF. Written as DNA, the CDR3 is TGCGCCAGCAGCTTGGGACAGGGTGACTCCTATAATTCACCCCTCCACTTT.

The gene calls are TRBV11-2 and TRBJ2-7, with TRBD1 as a possible D gene (5 bases). The CDR3 is 15 residues long. Trimming removed 0 bases at V and 0 bases at J, with 9 bases between. The germline gives CDR1 SGHAT, CDR2 FQNNGV. The CDR3 DNA is TGTGCCAGCAGCTTAGATGAGGACAACTCCTACGAGCAGTACTTC. This gives the protein CASSLDEDNSYEQYF.

This chain connects TRBV5-1 to TRBJ1-2, with TRBD1 as a possible D gene (6 bases). Trimming removed 0 bases at V and 5 bases at J, with 11 bases between. The CDR3 is 14 residues long. Germline V CDR1 and CDR2: SGHRS, YFSETQ. The DNA of the CDR3 is TGCGCCAGCAGCTTGGAGCAGGGGCGGTATGGCTACACCTTC. The encoded protein is CASSLEQGRYGYTF.

V is TRBV5-6 and J is TRBJ1-1; 7 bases fit TRBD1. V shed 4 bases and J 9 bases; nucleotides not matched to a gene: 3. Per the germline V gene, CDR1 is SGHDT and CDR2 is YYEEEE. The CDR3 is 11 residues long. In DNA, the CDR3 is TGTGCCAGCAGCGCGGGACAGAAAGCTTTCTTT. This codes for CASSAGQKAFF. Full variable domain (remainder filled in from reference TRBV5-6 and TRBJ1-1): DAGVTQSPTHLIKTRGQQVTLRCSPKSGHDTVSWYQQALGQGPQFIFQYYEEEERQRGNFPDRFSGHQFPNYSSELNVNALLLGDSALYLCASSAGQKAFFGQGTRLTVV.

The gene calls are TRBV7-2 and TRBJ1-2; 8 bases are shared with TRBD1. Trimming removed 4 bases from V and 2 bases from J; junction bases left unmatched: 6. The CDR3 has 15 residues. Germline V gene data show CDR1 as SGHTA and CDR2 as FQGNSA. The CDR3 DNA follows: TGTGCCAGCAGCTCTCCGGGACAGGCGAACTATGGCTACACCTTC. Translation: CASSSPGQANYGYTF.

The rearrangement joins TRBV12-3 or TRBV12-4 to TRBJ1-1; no clear D. Trimming cost V 5 bases and J 1 base, with 8 bases left between them. The CDR3 is made up of 13 amino acids. CDR3 bases: TGTGCCAGCAGTACCCCGGGGAACACTGAAGCTTTCTTT. It specifies CASSTPGNTEAFF.

The genes are TRBV20-1 and TRBJ1-1; the D is unclear. Germline-derived CDR1 and CDR2 are DFQATT and SNEGSKA (reference sequence). The CDR3 runs 10 residues. The CDR3 DNA reads as TGCAGGGCCCTTAACACTGAAGCTTTCTTT. Translating it yields CRALNTEAFF.

The chain combines TRBV5-1 with TRBJ2-7, with 13 bases that match TRBD2. The CDR3 extends over 15 amino acids. Germline CDR1 is SGHRS and CDR2 is YFSETQ. Losses at the gene ends were 4 bases for V and 5 bases for J; bases not matched to a gene: 6. This chain's CDR3 is CASSIGTSGADEQYF. The CDR3 nucleotides are TGCGCCAGCAGCATAGGGACTAGCGGGGCGGACGAGCAGTACTTC.

The rearrangement uses TRBV10-3 and TRBJ1-3; TRBD1 aligns across 7 bases. The CDR3 is made up of 17 amino acids. Germline V gene lookup returns CDR1 ENHRY and CDR2 SYGVKD. V shed 6 bases, J shed 3 bases, and the junction held 14 bases outside the gene matches. The CDR3 DNA sequence: TGTGCCATCAGCGCTCAAAAGACAGGGACGAATGGAAACACCATATATTTT. It codes for CAISAQKTGTNGNTIYF.

This chain joins TRBV4-1 and TRBJ1-4; 7 bases are a match to TRBD1. The CDR3 contains 15 residues. The trim removed 6 bases at V and 5 bases at J, leaving 9 bases unmatched. Germline V gene lookup returns CDR1 MGHRA and CDR2 YSYEKL. The CDR3 DNA reads as TGCGCCAGCAGAGCACCGGGACAGCGGAATGAAAAACTGTTTTTT. Translated: CASRAPGQRNEKLFF.

The chain links TRBV6-5 to TRBJ2-7; D call uncertain. CDR1 is MNHEY, CDR2 SVGAGI, per germline. The CDR3 loop spans 13 amino acids. The V and J ends lost 2 bases and 0 bases respectively, with 5 bases between them. This chain's CDR3 is CASSYGNSYEQYF. The CDR3 nucleotides are TGTGCCAGCAGTTACGGCAACTCCTACGAGCAGTACTTC.

The chain is built from TRBV5-4 and TRBJ2-3, with a weak D call TRBD2 (6 bases). The length of the CDR3 is 17 residues. CDR1 and CDR2 (germline): SGHNT, YYREEE (reference sequence). Trimming removed 1 base at V and 0 bases at J, with 15 bases between. The CDR3 nucleotides are TGTGCCAGCAGCTTGATTCAAACGGGGGACAGCACAGATACGCAGTATTTT. Amino acids: CASSLIQTGDSTDTQYF.

This chain joins TRBV4-3 and TRBJ1-6; TRBD1 matches at 8 bases. Germline V gene lookup returns CDR1 LGHNA and CDR2 YSLEER. This CDR3 is 14 amino acids long. The junction had 3 bases not matched to a gene; V was cut back by 5 bases and J by 6 bases. The CDR3 DNA is TGCGCCAGCAGCAGGACAGGGTCTAATTCACCCCTCCACTTT. This translates into CASSRTGSNSPLHF.

This chain joins TRBV27 and TRBJ2-7; D not resolved. The CDR3 has 12 residues. The germline V and J ends were trimmed by 5 bases and 0 bases, with 5 bases remaining between them. In germline, CDR1 is MNHEY, CDR2 SMNVEV (reference sequence). DNA of the CDR3: TGTGCCAGCAGTGCGAACTCCTACGAGCAGTACTTC. It is translated as CASSANSYEQYF.